The 7 T cell receptor beta chains listed next were all sequenced from one sample in a study of T cell responses to AZD1222 COVID-19 vaccine. Generated by immunoSEQ multiplex PCR, the TCRdb table keeps only in-frame clones and is missing some. This table has approximately 150,000 clones, just under 95% appearing once. The specimen was peripheral blood, collected on day 0 of AZD1222 vaccination. The receptors stem from an adult in good health.

This clone appeared once. The chain links TRBV5-5 to TRBJ1-6; D uncertain. Per the germline V gene, CDR1 is SGHKS and CDR2 is YYEKEE (reference sequence). V lost 3 bases to trimming and J lost 11 bases, with 12 bases between them. The CDR3 consists of 13 residues. DNA of the CDR3: TGTGCCAGCAGCTCCTTAACCACCGCACCCCTCCACTTT. Translation: CASSSLTTAPLHF. The complete variable domain, with remaining parts taken from reference TRBV5-5 and TRBJ1-6, reads DAGVTQSPTHLIKTRGQQVTLRCSPISGHKSVSWYQQVLGQGPQFIFQYYEKEERGRGNFPDRFSARQFPNYSSELNVNALLLGDSALYLCASSSLTTAPLHFGNGTRLTVT.

V usage is TRBV4-1 and J usage is TRBJ2-7; D is unresolved. Deletions cut 0 bases from V and 3 bases from J, with 12 bases between. Germline V gene lookup returns CDR1 MGHRA and CDR2 YSYEKL. CDR3 length: 15 residues. The CDR3 coding sequence is TGCGCCAGCAGCCAAGATGGGCTACTTAGCTACGAGCAGTACTTC. Protein sequence: CASSQDGLLSYEQYF.

This clone was seen once. The rearrangement links TRBV19 to TRBJ2-1, with TRBD1 matching 8 bases. Per the germline V gene, CDR1 is LNHDA and CDR2 is SQIVND (reference sequence). V lost 5 bases, J lost 12 bases, and 6 bases stayed unmatched. The CDR3 spans 12 residues. This chain's CDR3 is CASSWTGQGQFF. The CDR3, as DNA: TGTGCCAGTAGTTGGACAGGGCAAGGGCAGTTCTTC.

The CDR3 protein is CASSQGNGAAETQYF. The CDR3 region has the DNA TGCGCCAGCAGCCAAGGAAACGGAGCTGCAGAGACCCAGTACTTC. V gene TRBV4-3 combines with J gene TRBJ2-5; D not certain. V was trimmed by 1 base and J by 4 bases, leaving 13 bases between them. The germline V gene has CDR1 LGHNA and CDR2 YSLEER. The CDR3 is made up of 15 amino acids.

A single count supports this clone. The junction departs from the called germline gene at one end, perhaps through a read error. V is TRBV6-5 and J is TRBJ1-5; TRBD1 matches at 7 bases. Germline V gene lookup returns CDR1 MNHEY and CDR2 SVGAGI. There are 14 residues in the CDR3. DNA for the CDR3: TGTGCCAGCAGGTACTTTCAGGGGGATCAGCCCCAGCATTTT. Translated, it gives CASRYFQGDQPQHF.

The J gene is TRBJ2-1, the V gene TRBV4-3; 7 bases are shared with TRBD1. Per germline, CDR1 LGHNA and CDR2 YSLEER. The CDR3 runs to 16 residues. The V segment lost 0 bases and the J segment 3 bases; nucleotides outside the gene matches: 5. The CDR3, as DNA: TGCGCCAGCAGCCAAGATGTCCGGGACAGCTACAATGAGCAGTTCTTC. Translated, it gives CASSQDVRDSYNEQFF.

The chain recombines TRBV25-1 with TRBJ2-5; 8 bases map to TRBD1. The CDR3 sequence is 17 residues long. Germline CDR1 and CDR2: MGHDK and SYGVNS. The V gene end was trimmed by 6 bases and the J gene end by 5 bases; junction bases not matched to a gene: 17. CDR3 coding DNA: TGTGCCAGCAGCCTTCCCCCGACAGGGGTCAAGGCGGAGACCCAGTACTTC. Encoded protein: CASSLPPTGVKAETQYF. Variable domain in full (rest from reference TRBV25-1 and TRBJ2-5): EADIYQTPRYLVIGTGKKITLECSQTMGHDKMYWYQQDPGMELHLIHYSYGVNSTEKGDLSSESTVSRIRTEHFPLTLESARPSHTSQYLCASSLPPTGVKAETQYFGPGTRLLVL.